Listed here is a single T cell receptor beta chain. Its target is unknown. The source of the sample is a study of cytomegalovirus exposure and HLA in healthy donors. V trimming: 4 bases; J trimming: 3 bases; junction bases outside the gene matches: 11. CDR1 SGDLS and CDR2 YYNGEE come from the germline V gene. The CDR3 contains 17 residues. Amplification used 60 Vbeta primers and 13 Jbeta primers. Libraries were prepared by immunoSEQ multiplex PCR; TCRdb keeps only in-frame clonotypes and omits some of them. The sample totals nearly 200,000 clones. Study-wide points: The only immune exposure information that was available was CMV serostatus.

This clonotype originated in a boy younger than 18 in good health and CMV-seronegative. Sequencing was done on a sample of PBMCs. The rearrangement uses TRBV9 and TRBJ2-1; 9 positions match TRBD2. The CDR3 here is CASSSDPRLADYNEQFF. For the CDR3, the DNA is TGTGCCAGCAGCTCCGACCCACGACTAGCGGACTACAATGAGCAGTTCTTC.